A selection of T cell receptor beta chains follows, all from one sample in a study of cytomegalovirus exposure and HLA in healthy donors. Assay: immunoSEQ multiplex PCR; the TCRdb copy retains only in-frame clones and omits some. Of 50,000 or so clones listed, about 94% are singletons. Sequencing was done on a sample of PBMCs. Receptors were obtained from a woman between 18 and 30 years old in good health and CMV-seropositive. CDR3s include the opening cysteine and the closing phenylalanine or tryptophan. Each record gives: CDR3 DNA, CDR3 protein, J gene, clone size, V gene, D gene. The D gene is left open where the match is weak. Size is omitted from some rows. Given values are once, few, many or a class for expanded clones.

TGTGCCAGCAGCGTAGATCCGGGAGGGGATGAGCAGTTCTTC CASSVDPGGDEQFF TRBJ2-1 . TRBV9 TRBD2
TGTGCCAGCAGTTTACTAGCTTCTCTTTACAATGAGCAGTTCTTC CASSLLASLYNEQFF TRBJ2-1 once TRBV28 .
TGTGCCAGCAGCTTAGTTCGTGTCAGCCCCACTATTTTCACCTTC CASSLVRVSPTIFTF TRBJ1-2 . TRBV7-8 .
TGTGCCAGCAGTGTAGACAGGGGGGGTCTTGAAGCTTTCTTT CASSVDRGGLEAFF TRBJ1-1 once TRBV27 TRBD1
TGTGCTAGCAGACTAGCGGGAGACGCGACCCAGTACTTC CASRLAGDATQYF TRBJ2-5 . TRBV7-7 TRBD2
TGTGCCAGCAGCTCCCTAGTCGCGGGAGGCTCCTACGAGCAGTACTTC CASSSLVAGGSYEQYF TRBJ2-7 . TRBV7-8 TRBD2
TGCAGCGTTGTGCGGGACGCCTCCACAGATACGCAGTATTTT CSVVRDASTDTQYF TRBJ2-3 . TRBV29-1 .
TGTGCCAGCAGCTTAAGACTTCCCGACTACGAGCAGTACTTC CASSLRLPDYEQYF TRBJ2-7 once TRBV7-9 .
TGTGCCAGTAGTATCTCTAGAAACACTGAAGCTTTCTTT CASSISRNTEAFF TRBJ1-1 . TRBV19 .
TGTGCCAGCAGCCCACAGGGACTAGCGAACCAAGGGGATGAGCAGTTCTTC CASSPQGLANQGDEQFF TRBJ2-1 . TRBV7-3 TRBD2
TGCGCCAGCAGCTCGGGACAGACCTACGAGCAGTACTTC CASSSGQTYEQYF TRBJ2-7 . TRBV5-1 TRBD1
TGTGCCAGCAGCTTAGTAGAGGAGCAGTACTTC CASSLVEEQYF TRBJ2-7 . TRBV5-5 .
TGTGCCAGTAGTACCGAACGGGGTCCCTACAATGAGCAGTTCTTC CASSTERGPYNEQFF TRBJ2-1 once TRBV19 .
TGCGCCAGCAGCTTGGAAGTCCACAGCTCCTACAATGAGCAGTTCTTC CASSLEVHSSYNEQFF TRBJ2-1 . TRBV5-1 .
TGTGCCAGCAGTACCCAACAGGGGGTCAAAAACATTCAGTACTTC CASSTQQGVKNIQYF TRBJ2-4 . TRBV28 TRBD1
TGTGCCAGCAGCCTCGGAGGGCCCTCCTACGAGCAGTACTTC CASSLGGPSYEQYF TRBJ2-7 . TRBV5-8 .
TGTGCCAGCAGCTCCCAGGGTAATCAGCCCCAGCATTTT CASSSQGNQPQHF TRBJ1-5 . TRBV5-6 .
TGTGCCTGGAAAACTAGTGGGTACGAGCAGTACTTC CAWKTSGYEQYF TRBJ2-7 . TRBV30 .
TGTGCCAGAAGCTTGGAAGTGGGGGCGGATTCGTTTAATGAAAAACTGTTTTTT CARSLEVGADSFNEKLFF TRBJ1-4 . TRBV5-3 .
TGTGCCAGTAGTCGCAGCGAGAACACTGAAGCTTTCTTT CASSRSENTEAFF TRBJ1-1 . TRBV19 .
TGTGCCAGTAGTGGGTACTCAGGGACATACGAGCAGTACTTC CASSGYSGTYEQYF TRBJ2-7 . TRBV19 .
TGTGCCAGCAGTCCTCCGGACAGGGAAGGCTACACCTTC CASSPPDREGYTF TRBJ1-2 . TRBV28 TRBD1
TGTGCCAGCAGCCCAAACACCGGGGAGCTGTTTTTT CASSPNTGELFF TRBJ2-2 . TRBV9 .
TGTGCCAGCAGTGACGAGGAGCCCGGGATGATGGAGACCCAGTACTTC CASSDEEPGMMETQYF TRBJ2-5 few TRBV2 .
TGCGCCAGCAGCCAAGATCTGGGGAGGCAAGAGACCCAGTACTTC CASSQDLGRQETQYF TRBJ2-5 . TRBV4-1 .
TGTGCCAGCAGCCAACCGGGACTGTACTACGAGCAGTACTTC CASSQPGLYYEQYF TRBJ2-7 . TRBV5-8 .
TGTGCCTGGAGTGTACGGGGCGGGATCGGCAACGAGCAGTACTTC CAWSVRGGIGNEQYF TRBJ2-7 . TRBV30 .
TGTGCCTGGAGTGTAAACAGAAAGCAGTTCTTC CAWSVNRKQFF TRBJ2-1 few TRBV30 .